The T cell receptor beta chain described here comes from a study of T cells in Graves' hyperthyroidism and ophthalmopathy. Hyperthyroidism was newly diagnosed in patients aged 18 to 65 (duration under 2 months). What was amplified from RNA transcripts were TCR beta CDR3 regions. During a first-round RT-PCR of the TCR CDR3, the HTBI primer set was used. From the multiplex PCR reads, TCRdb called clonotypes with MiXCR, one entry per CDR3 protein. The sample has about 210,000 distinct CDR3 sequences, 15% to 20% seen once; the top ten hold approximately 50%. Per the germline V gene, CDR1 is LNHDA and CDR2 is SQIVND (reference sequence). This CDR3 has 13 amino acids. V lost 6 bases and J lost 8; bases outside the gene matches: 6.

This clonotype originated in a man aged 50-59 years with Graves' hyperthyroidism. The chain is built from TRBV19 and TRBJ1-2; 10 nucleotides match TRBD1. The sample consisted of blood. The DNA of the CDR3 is TGTGCCAGTAGGGAGACAGGGGGCGGCGGCTACACCTTC. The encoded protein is CASRETGGGGYTF.